Below, 12 T cell receptor beta chains from the same sample are listed, as sequenced in a study of PD-1 blockade in classical Hodgkin lymphoma. Time point given: cycle 4 day 1 (C4D1), after more than five weeks of nivolumab. Each patient's relapse followed autologous stem cell transplantation, and brentuximab vedotin exposure varied. Assay used: immunoSEQ multiplex PCR; TCRdb lists only in-frame clones, some missing. Among about 64,000 clones listed, about 90% were seen once. Specimen: peripheral blood mononuclear cells (PBMCs), collected before the fourth cycle of nivolumab. These receptors were collected from a human donor with classical Hodgkin lymphoma.

Here the CDR3 reads CASSLGGTQGAFYGYTF. As DNA, the CDR3 is TGCGCCAGCAGCTTGGGGGGGACCCAGGGGGCCTTTTATGGCTACACCTTC. The chain links TRBV5-1 to TRBJ1-2, with 8 bases lining up with TRBD1. The V and J ends lost 0 bases and 5 bases, in that order; junction bases with no gene match: 12. CDR1 and CDR2 from the germline V gene are SGHRS and YFSETQ. The CDR3 consists of 17 residues. Full variable domain (missing parts from reference TRBV5-1 and TRBJ1-2): KAGVTQTPRYLIKTRGQQVTLSCSPISGHRSVSWYQQTPGQGLQFLFEYFSETQRNKGNFPGRFSGRQFSNSRSEMNVSTLELGDSALYLCASSLGGTQGAFYGYTFGSGTRLTVV.

This sequence joins TRBV19 and TRBJ1-5; 9 bases agree with TRBD1. This CDR3 region has 15 residues. The germline gives CDR1 LNHDA, CDR2 SQIVND (reference sequence). The V and J ends lost 6 bases and 7 bases, in that order; junction bases with no gene match: 10. The CDR3 region is CASRDGQGSGQPQHF. CDR3 DNA: TGTGCCAGTAGAGACGGACAGGGGTCGGGCCAGCCCCAGCATTTT.

This clone was found a few times. The chain combines TRBV29-1 with TRBJ2-1; 8 bases agree with TRBD2. Trimming cost V 4 bases and J 1 base; bases outside gene matches: 9. There are 16 residues in the CDR3. Germline V CDR1 and CDR2: SQVTM, ANQGSEA. The CDR3 DNA reads as TGCAGCGTTGCAGCCAGCGGGGGACAATCCTACAATGAGCAGTTCTTC. Amino acids: CSVAASGGQSYNEQFF.

This chain links TRBV5-1 with TRBJ1-2, with 9 bases identical to TRBD1. V was pared by 4 bases and J by 7 bases, with 8 bases of the junction left unmatched. CDR3 length: 14 amino acids. The germline V gene encodes CDR1 SGHRS and CDR2 YFSETQ. CDR3 in amino acids: CASSPQQGARGYTF. The CDR3 nucleotides read TGCGCCAGCAGCCCACAACAGGGGGCACGTGGCTACACCTTC.

This sequence joins TRBV7-2 and TRBJ1-6; TRBD1 is a possible D gene (6 bases). Trimming took 2 bases from V and 7 from J, leaving 12 bases between them. This CDR3 contains 15 residues. Per the germline V gene, CDR1 is SGHTA and CDR2 is FQGNSA. The CDR3: CASSLMAGVNSPLHF. Here the CDR3 DNA reads TGTGCCAGCAGCTTAATGGCAGGGGTAAATTCACCCCTCCACTTT.

The chain combines TRBV7-9 with TRBJ1-6; 8 bases map to TRBD1. CDR3 size: 14 residues. V was pared by 5 bases and J by 7 bases, with 4 bases of the junction left unmatched. In germline, CDR1 is SEHNR, CDR2 FQNEAQ (reference sequence). CDR3 sequence (DNA): TGTGCCAGCAGCGAGACAGGGGAAAATTCACCCCTCCACTTT. The encoded protein is CASSETGENSPLHF.

This clone was counted once. This chain uses TRBV28 with TRBJ1-5; 10 bases fit TRBD1. The CDR3 loop spans 16 amino acids. V was clipped by 5 bases and J by 2 bases; unmatched bases: 6. Looked up from germline, CDR1 is MDHEN and CDR2 is SYDVKM. The CDR3 DNA is TGTGCCAGCAGTCCCGCTGGGACAGGGGGCAATCAGCCCCAGCATTTT. As protein: CASSPAGTGGNQPQHF.

The chain is built from TRBV19 and TRBJ1-5; the D is unclear. V lost 2 bases and J 0 bases, leaving 14 bases between the germline ends. The CDR3 sequence is 17 residues long. The germline V gene encodes CDR1 LNHDA and CDR2 SQIVND (reference sequence). The DNA for the CDR3 is TGTGCCAGTAGTATAACTGGAGGACGGGATAGCAATCAGCCCCAGCATTTT. This encodes CASSITGGRDSNQPQHF.

The chain employs TRBV6-1 and TRBJ2-3; no clear D. The CDR3 consists of 13 residues. V was cut by 3 bases and J by 0 bases, with 4 bases left in between. Per germline, CDR1 MNHNS and CDR2 SASEGT. CDR3 loop: CASSELSTDTQYF. DNA for the CDR3: TGTGCCAGCAGTGAGCTCAGCACAGATACGCAGTATTTT.

The rearrangement links TRBV9 to TRBJ2-4; 7 bases are shared with TRBD1. Germline CDR1 is SGDLS and CDR2 is YYNGEE. This CDR3 region has 13 residues. The V and J ends lost 3 bases and 5 bases, in that order; junction bases with no gene match: 2. The CDR3 bases are TGTGCCAGCAGCGACGACAGGGAAAACATTCAGTACTTC. It yields the protein CASSDDRENIQYF. The entire variable domain, with the rest obtained from reference TRBV9 and TRBJ2-4, is as follows: DSGVTQTPKHLITATGQRVTLRCSPRSGDLSVYWYQQSLDQGLQFLIQYYNGEERAKGNILERFSAQQFPDLHSELNLSSLELGDSALYFCASSDDRENIQYFGAGTRLSVL.

In the case of this clone: The junction shows a germline mismatch at one end, possibly a read error. The V gene is TRBV7-9, the J gene TRBJ2-7; D might be TRBD1 or TRBD2, each matching 5 bases. The CDR3 sequence is 14 residues long. The germline gives CDR1 SEHNR, CDR2 FQNEAQ (reference sequence). The CDR3 reads CASSLLGDITSLDF. CDR3 sequence (DNA): TGTGCCAGCAGCTTACTGGGGGATATTACGAGCTTGGACTTC.

CDR3 loop: CASSFRLQGRVKRETQYF. As DNA, the CDR3 is TGCGCCAGCAGCTTTCGTTTACAGGGGAGGGTAAAGCGGGAGACCCAGTACTTC. The V gene is TRBV5-1, the J gene TRBJ2-5, with D perhaps being TRBD1 or TRBD2 (7 bases each). Germline V gene lookup returns CDR1 SGHRS and CDR2 YFSETQ. The length of the CDR3 is 18 residues. The V gene lost 2 bases and the J gene lost 5 bases, with 25 bases spanning the gap.